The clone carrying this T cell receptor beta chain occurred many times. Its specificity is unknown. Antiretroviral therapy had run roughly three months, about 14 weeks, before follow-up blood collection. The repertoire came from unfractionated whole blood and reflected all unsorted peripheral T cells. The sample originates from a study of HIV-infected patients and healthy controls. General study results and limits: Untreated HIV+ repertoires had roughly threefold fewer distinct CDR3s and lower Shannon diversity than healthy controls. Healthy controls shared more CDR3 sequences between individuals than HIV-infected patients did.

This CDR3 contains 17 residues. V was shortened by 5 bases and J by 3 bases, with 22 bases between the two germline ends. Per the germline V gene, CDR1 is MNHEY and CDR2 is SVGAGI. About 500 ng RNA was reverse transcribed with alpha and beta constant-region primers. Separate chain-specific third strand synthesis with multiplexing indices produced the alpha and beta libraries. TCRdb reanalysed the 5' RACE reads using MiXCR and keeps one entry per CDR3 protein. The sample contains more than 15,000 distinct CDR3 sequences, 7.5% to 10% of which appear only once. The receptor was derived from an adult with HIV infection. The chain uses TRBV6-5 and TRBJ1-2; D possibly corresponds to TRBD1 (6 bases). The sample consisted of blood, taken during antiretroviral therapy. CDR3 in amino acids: CASSNPTPGEADYGYTF. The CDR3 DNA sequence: TGTGCCAGCAGTAACCCCACCCCAGGGGAGGCGGACTATGGCTACACCTTC.